A selection of T cell receptor beta chains follows, all from one sample in a study of blood T cell repertoires in COVID-19. Assay used: immunoSEQ multiplex PCR; TCRdb lists only in-frame clones, some missing. The sample includes some 41,000 clones, approximately 90% of them seen just once. The specimen sequenced was peripheral blood. The receptors stem from a woman aged 25 to 39 in a cohort sampled during active COVID-19. Both conserved end residues are part of each CDR3. D genes are given only for firm matches. The size of a clone is reported for some rows only, either as once, few or many, or as a class for expanded clones.

clone size	D gene	V gene	CDR3 length	J gene	CDR3 protein	CDR3 DNA
.	TRBD2	TRBV7-2	14	TRBJ2-1	CASRWTSPLDEQFF	TGTGCCAGCAGGTGGACTAGCCCGTTAGATGAGCAGTTCTTC
.	TRBD2	TRBV7-9	15	TRBJ2-1	CASRASGNSYNEQFF	TGTGCCAGCAGAGCTAGCGGGAACTCCTACAATGAGCAGTTCTTC
.	.	TRBV11-1	15	TRBJ2-7	CASSITTLSSGEQYF	TGTGCCAGCAGCATTACGACCCTCAGTTCGGGAGAGCAGTACTTC
.	TRBD1	TRBV4-2	16	TRBJ2-1	CASSQEQGMVYNEQFF	TGTGCCAGCAGCCAAGAACAGGGGATGGTATACAATGAGCAGTTCTTC
medium-sized	.	TRBV7-2	14	TRBJ1-6	CASSFTGLGSPLHF	TGTGCCAGCAGCTTTACAGGGTTAGGATCACCCCTCCACTTT
.	TRBD1	TRBV6-5	12	TRBJ1-2	CASRGQGNGYTF	TGTGCCAGCAGGGGACAGGGGAATGGCTACACCTTC
.	TRBD1	TRBV7-9	17	TRBJ1-5	CASSADRGPGSNQPQHF	TGTGCCAGCAGCGCGGACAGGGGACCGGGTAGCAATCAGCCCCAGCATTTT
medium-sized	TRBD2	TRBV6-2/TRBV6-3	17	TRBJ2-1	CASSYSPPSGVYNEQFF	TGTGCCAGCAGTTACTCGCCACCTAGCGGGGTTTACAATGAGCAGTTCTTC
.	TRBD1	TRBV28	14	TRBJ2-7	CASSLGTGTYEQYF	TGTGCCAGCAGTTTAGGGACAGGGACCTACGAGCAGTACTTC
.	TRBD2	TRBV2	16	TRBJ2-1	CASKTLAGGTYNEQFF	TGTGCCAGTAAAACACTAGCGGGAGGGACCTACAATGAGCAGTTCTTC
.	.	TRBV6-5	15	TRBJ2-3	CASTTPGGLTDTQYF	TGTGCCAGCACCACCCCCGGGGGGCTGACAGATACGCAGTATTTT
.	.	TRBV15	18	TRBJ1-3	CATSRDLGTGISGNTIYF	TGTGCCACCAGCAGAGATTTAGGTACGGGGATAAGTGGAAACACCATATATTTT
once	.	TRBV28	14	TRBJ2-5	CASSLEGAGETQYF	TGTGCCAGCAGTTTGGAAGGGGCTGGGGAGACCCAGTACTTC
.	TRBD1	TRBV30	16	TRBJ1-4	CAWSVLGATGYEKLFF	TGTGCCTGGAGTGTACTCGGCGCGACAGGGTATGAAAAACTGTTTTTT
.	.	TRBV3-1/TRBV3-2	15	TRBJ1-5	CASSQAATGAQPQHF	TGTGCCAGCAGCCAAGCCGCGACAGGAGCCCAGCCCCAGCATTTT
.	.	TRBV11-3	17	TRBJ2-2	CASSLRPTGWNTGELFF	TGTGCCAGCAGCTTAAGACCAACAGGGTGGAACACCGGGGAGCTGTTTTTT
.	TRBD2	TRBV19	15	TRBJ2-1	CASSIGLAGLGVQFF	TGTGCCAGTAGTATCGGACTAGCGGGGCTAGGGGTGCAGTTCTTC
.	.	TRBV5-1	17	TRBJ2-1	CASSLDPAPSSYNEQFF	TGCGCCAGCAGCTTGGACCCAGCGCCTAGCTCCTACAATGAGCAGTTCTTC
.	.	TRBV12-3/TRBV12-4	12	TRBJ1-2	CASSSGSYGYTF	TGTGCCAGCAGCTCCGGGAGCTATGGCTACACCTTC
.	.	TRBV15	14	TRBJ2-3	CATSYRLTTDTQYF	TGTGCCACCAGCTACCGACTTACCACAGATACGCAGTATTTT
.	TRBD1	TRBV5-1	16	TRBJ2-1	CASSLRTGGYGNEQFF	TGCGCCAGCAGCCTTCGGACAGGGGGCTACGGCAATGAGCAGTTCTTC
.	TRBD1	TRBV6-6	15	TRBJ1-1	CASSSRTGLNTEAFF	TGTGCCAGCAGTTCCAGGACAGGTTTGAACACTGAAGCTTTCTTT
.	TRBD1	TRBV5-6	15	TRBJ2-4	CASSTTGRVKNIQYF	TGTGCCAGCAGCACGACAGGGCGGGTCAAAAACATTCAGTACTTC
.	.	TRBV7-6	13	TRBJ2-5	CASRPRARETQYF	TGTGCCAGCAGACCGAGGGCCAGAGAGACCCAGTACTTC
.	TRBD1	TRBV27	13	TRBJ1-2	CASSPGGPYGYTF	TGTGCCAGCTCTCCAGGGGGCCCCTATGGCTACACCTTC
.	.	TRBV7-9	16	TRBJ2-3	CASSLEASDNTDTQYF	TGTGCCAGCAGCTTAGAAGCTAGCGATAATACAGATACGCAGTATTTT
.	TRBD1	TRBV6-2/TRBV6-3	16	TRBJ1-1	CASSYETGGGRTEAFF	TGTGCCAGCAGTTACGAGACAGGGGGCGGCCGCACTGAAGCTTTCTTT
.	.	TRBV14	14	TRBJ1-1	CASSPSGMNTEAFF	TGTGCCAGCAGCCCTTCCGGGATGAACACTGAAGCTTTCTTT
.	TRBD2	TRBV2	18	TRBJ2-3	CATKPGSGRAGSTDTQYF	TGTGCCACCAAACCGGGGAGCGGGAGGGCCGGGAGCACAGATACGCAGTATTTT